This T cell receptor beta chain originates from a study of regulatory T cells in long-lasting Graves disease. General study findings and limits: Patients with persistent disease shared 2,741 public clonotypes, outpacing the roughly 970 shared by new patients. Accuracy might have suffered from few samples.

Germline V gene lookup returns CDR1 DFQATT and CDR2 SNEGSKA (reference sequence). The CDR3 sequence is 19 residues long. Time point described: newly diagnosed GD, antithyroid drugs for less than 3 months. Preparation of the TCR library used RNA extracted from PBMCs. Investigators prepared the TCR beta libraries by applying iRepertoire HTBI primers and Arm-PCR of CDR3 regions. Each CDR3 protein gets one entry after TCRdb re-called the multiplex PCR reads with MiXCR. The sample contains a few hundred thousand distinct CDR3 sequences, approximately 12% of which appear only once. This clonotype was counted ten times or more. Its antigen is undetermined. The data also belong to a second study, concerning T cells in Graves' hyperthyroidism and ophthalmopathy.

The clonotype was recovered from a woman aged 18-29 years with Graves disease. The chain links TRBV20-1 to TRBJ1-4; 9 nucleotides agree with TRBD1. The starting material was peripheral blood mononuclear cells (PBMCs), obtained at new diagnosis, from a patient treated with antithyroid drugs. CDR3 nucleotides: TGCAGCGCAATCGGGGGGACAGGGCAGGTTAGGGGAATCGGTGAAAAACTGTTTTTT. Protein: CSAIGGTGQVRGIGEKLFF.